These 29 T cell receptor beta chains were all obtained from the same sample, sequenced in a study of cytomegalovirus exposure and HLA in healthy donors. Profiling relied on immunoSEQ multiplex PCR, and the TCRdb table lists in-frame clones only, not all of them. Of about 66,000 clones in the sample, approximately 97% are singletons; the top ten hold around 1.5%. The source material was PBMCs. These receptors originate from a woman aged 18-35 years in good health and CMV-seropositive.

The J gene is TRBJ1-1, the V gene TRBV29-1, with 7 bases lining up with TRBD1. The V gene's germline CDR1 is SQVTM and CDR2 ANQGSEA. The CDR3 has 13 residues. Trimming took 6 bases from V and 3 from J; bases not matched to a gene: 7. CDR3 residues: CSVTRDSDTEAFF. CDR3 sequence (DNA): TGCAGCGTAACCCGGGACAGCGACACTGAAGCTTTCTTT. Looking up the rest from reference TRBV29-1 and TRBJ1-1 gives the full variable domain: SAVISQKPSRDICQRGTSLTIQCQVDSQVTMMFWYRQQPGQSLTLIATANQGSEATYESGFVIDKFPISRPNLTFSTLTVSNMSPEDSSIYLCSVTRDSDTEAFFGQGTRLTVV.

The chain employs TRBV12-2 and TRBJ2-1; the table's D call, TRBD2, was not checked against the DNA. TRBV12-2 is a documented pseudogene. The CDR3 is made up of 18 amino acids. CDR3 sequence (DNA): TGTGCAAGTACACCGACTAGCGGGATTGGGTGGTCCTACAATGAGCAGTTCTTC. Translated, it gives CASTPTSGIGWSYNEQFF.

The rearrangement joins TRBV28 to TRBJ2-1; 7 nucleotides match TRBD2. V trimming: 3 bases; J trimming: 13 bases; junction bases outside the gene matches: 3. There are 11 residues in the CDR3. The germline V gene encodes CDR1 MDHEN and CDR2 SYDVKM. The CDR3 coding sequence is TGTGCCAGCAGTTTCCTAGCGGAACAGTTCTTC. The encoded protein is CASSFLAEQFF.

The chain uses TRBV2 and TRBJ2-7, with 7 positions matching TRBD1. V trimming: 1 base; J trimming: 2 bases; junction bases outside the gene matches: 8. The CDR3 spans 16 residues. Germline V CDR1 and CDR2: SNHLY, FYNNEI. The CDR3 DNA sequence: TGTGCCAGCAGTGAAGGAGACAGGGATGAGACCTACGAGCAGTACTTC. It translates to CASSEGDRDETYEQYF.

CDR3 sequence reads: CAIGGLSGGSYEQYF. CDR3 bases: TGTGCCATCGGGGGACTTAGCGGGGGCTCCTACGAGCAGTACTTC. The V gene is TRBV10-3, the J gene TRBJ2-7, with TRBD2 identical over 9 bases. The J segment lost 0 bases and the V segment lost 8 bases, leaving 8 bases of the junction unmatched. The CDR3 covers 15 residues. Germline-derived CDR1 and CDR2 are ENHRY and SYGVKD.

The CDR3 protein is CASSLGPYNEQFF. Here the CDR3 DNA reads TGTGCCAGCAGCTTAGGGCCTTACAATGAGCAGTTCTTC. The chain combines TRBV7-8 with TRBJ2-1; D is unclear. Trimming removed 1 base at V and 4 bases at J, with 5 bases between. The germline V gene has CDR1 SGHVS and CDR2 FQNEAQ. This CDR3 region has 13 residues. Full variable domain (rest looked up from reference TRBV7-8 and TRBJ2-1): GAGVSQSPRYKVAKRGQDVALRCDPISGHVSLFWYQQALGQGPEFLTYFQNEAQLDKSGLPSDRFFAERPEGSVSTLKIQRTQQEDSAVYLCASSLGPYNEQFFGPGTRLTVL.

This clone has a single count. The rearrangement links TRBV6-1 to TRBJ1-3; perhaps TRBD1 as D (6 bases). Trimming shortened V by 2 bases and J by 4 bases, and 12 bases separated the two germline ends. The CDR3 runs 15 residues. CDR1 and CDR2 from the germline V gene are MNHNS and SASEGT. CDR3 sequence (DNA): TGTGCCAGCAGTGAAACAGGGCGGTCCGGAAACACCATATATTTT. It is translated as CASSETGRSGNTIYF.

The rearrangement joins TRBV7-6 to TRBJ2-3; TRBD2 matches at 10 bases. J lost 4 bases, V lost 5 bases, and 12 bases had no gene match. The CDR3 has 17 residues. Germline CDR1 SGHVS, CDR2 FNYEAQ. The CDR3 region has the DNA TGTGCCAGCAGCCCCCCAATGACTAGCGGGCTGTCAGATACGCAGTATTTT. Its protein product is CASSPPMTSGLSDTQYF.

J is TRBJ1-3 and V is TRBV28; tentatively, D is TRBD1 (5 bases). The germline V and J ends were trimmed by 6 bases and 0 bases, with 15 bases remaining between them. The CDR3 runs to 16 residues. Germline CDR1 MDHEN, CDR2 SYDVKM. The CDR3 nucleotides are TGTGCCAGCAGCCGGACGGGGGTGAACTCTGGAAACACCATATATTTT. This translates into CASSRTGVNSGNTIYF. Combining the CDR3 with reference TRBV28 and TRBJ1-3 gives the whole variable domain DVKVTQSSRYLVKRTGEKVFLECVQDMDHENMFWYRQDPGLGLRLIYFSYDVKMKEKGDIPEGYSVSREKKERFSLILESASTNQTSMYLCASSRTGVNSGNTIYFGEGSWLTVV.

The chain links TRBV6-6 to TRBJ2-4; 8 bases align to TRBD2. Germline-derived CDR1 and CDR2 are MNHNY and SVGAGI (reference sequence). The CDR3 is 15 amino acids. V gave up 8 bases and J gave up 2 bases; unmatched junction bases: 8. The DNA of the CDR3 is TGTGCCAGCTTCCGGGGTAGCGGGACCAAAAACATTCAGTACTTC. Amino acids: CASFRGSGTKNIQYF.

The V gene is TRBV28, the J gene TRBJ2-7; D is uncertain. Germline lookup yields CDR1 MDHEN and CDR2 SYDVKM. The CDR3 is 11 amino acids. The ends were cut back, 5 bases at V and 3 bases at J, with 5 bases in the middle. Here the CDR3 DNA reads TGTGCCAGCAGTAAGAGCTACGAGCAGTACTTC. It specifies CASSKSYEQYF.

The CDR3 here is CASSLHLGGTSGRRETQYF. The CDR3 nucleotides are TGTGCCAGCAGCCTACACTTAGGGGGGACTAGCGGGAGACGAGAGACCCAGTACTTC. V gene TRBV5-6 combines with J gene TRBJ2-5; 14 nucleotides line up with TRBD2. With V trimmed by 4 bases and J by 4 bases, 15 bases remained unmatched. This CDR3 contains 19 residues. Looked up from germline, CDR1 is SGHDT and CDR2 is YYEEEE.

The chain recombines TRBV5-6 with TRBJ2-3, with a possible D match to TRBD2 (6 bases). The V end lost 0 bases, the J end lost 6 bases, and 20 bases lay between the germline ends. This CDR3 region has 17 residues. Germline lookup yields CDR1 SGHDT and CDR2 YYEEEE. The CDR3 DNA reads TGTGCCAGCAGCTTGGTCCCACGGGAGAGAGTCGCGGATACGCAGTATTTT. Residues: CASSLVPRERVADTQYF.

This chain links TRBV9 with TRBJ2-1; 8 bases agree with TRBD1. CDR3 length equals 16 residues. Trimming cost V 0 bases and J 3 bases; bases outside gene matches: 5. Germline loops: CDR1 SGDLS, CDR2 YYNGEE. The CDR3 DNA sequence: TGTGCCAGCAGCGTAGAAGGGACAGGAGACTACAATGAGCAGTTCTTC. It codes for CASSVEGTGDYNEQFF.

The chain links TRBV5-6 to TRBJ2-7; TRBD1 is a possible D gene (6 bases). CDR3 length equals 13 residues. The germline V gene has CDR1 SGHDT and CDR2 YYEEEE. Trimming shortened V by 7 bases and J by 3 bases, and 14 bases separated the two germline ends. The chain's CDR3 is CASSDGDNYEQYF. CDR3 in DNA: TGTGCCAGCTCCGACGGGGACAACTACGAGCAGTACTTC.

This clone was observed a single time. This rearrangement joins TRBV6-5 to TRBJ1-2, with D possibly matching TRBD1 (5 bases). Trimming stripped 0 bases from V and 6 bases from J, with 8 bases between. Per the germline V gene, CDR1 is MNHEY and CDR2 is SVGAGI. The length of the CDR3 is 13 residues. The CDR3 region is CASSYSTVDGYTF. The CDR3 DNA reads TGTGCCAGCAGTTACTCGACAGTCGATGGCTACACCTTC.

The chain carries TRBV29-1 and TRBJ2-2; 8 nucleotides agree with TRBD1. The CDR3 runs to 15 residues. Germline trimming cut 1 base from V and 2 bases from J; bases unmatched to any gene: 3. The germline V gene has CDR1 SQVTM and CDR2 ANQGSEA. The CDR3 DNA follows: TGCAGCGTTGAAGGGACAGGGATCAACACCGGGGAGCTGTTTTTT. Translating it yields CSVEGTGINTGELFF.

V gene TRBV6-5 combines with J gene TRBJ2-2; 11 nucleotides align to TRBD1. This CDR3 is 13 amino acids long. V trimming: 10 bases; J trimming: 5 bases; junction bases outside the gene matches: 3. The germline CDR1 and CDR2 sequences are MNHEY and SVGAGI. The CDR3 DNA reads as TGTGCCACCGGGACAGGGGGAACCGGGGAGCTGTTTTTT. It codes for CATGTGGTGELFF.

This clone was observed a single time. The rearrangement uses TRBV12-5 and TRBJ1-2; 7 nucleotides agree with TRBD1. The CDR3 sequence is 14 residues long. Germline V gene data show CDR1 as LGHNT and CDR2 as FRNRAP. Unmatched junction bases numbered 9, after V lost 6 bases and J lost 5 bases. CDR3 protein: CASGTRQGGYGYTF. In nucleotides, the CDR3 is TGTGCTAGTGGCACCAGACAGGGTGGTTATGGCTACACCTTC.

The chain links TRBV11-2 to TRBJ2-7; weak D call: TRBD2 (6 bases). Trimming stripped 1 base from V and 2 bases from J, with 12 bases between. This CDR3 comprises 15 residues. Germline V gene sequence: CDR1 SGHAT, CDR2 FQNNGV. CDR3 sequence reads: CASSLGVASAYEQYF. The DNA for the CDR3 is TGTGCCAGCAGCTTAGGAGTGGCTAGCGCCTACGAGCAGTACTTC.

This rearrangement joins TRBV30 to TRBJ2-7, with 7 bases that match TRBD1. The CDR3 sequence is 13 residues long. V dropped 4 bases and J dropped 6; count of bases not matched to a gene: 9. Germline V lookup: CDR1 GTSNPN, CDR2 SVGIG (reference sequence). The CDR3 loop is CAWNRQGRPEQYF. The CDR3 coding sequence is TGTGCCTGGAACCGACAGGGTCGGCCCGAGCAGTACTTC.

J is TRBJ2-1 and V is TRBV7-9; TRBD2 matches 11 bases. The CDR3 is made up of 17 amino acids. Unmatched junction bases numbered 8, after V lost 1 base and J lost 6 bases. From germline, CDR1 is SEHNR and CDR2 FQNEAQ (reference sequence). The CDR3 coding sequence is TGTGCCAGCAGCTTAGATTTGCGGCTAGCGGGAGGCAATGAGCAGTTCTTC. As protein: CASSLDLRLAGGNEQFF.

Only one count was recorded for this clone. The rearrangement uses TRBV25-1 and TRBJ2-1; 13 bases are a match to TRBD2. With V trimmed by 7 bases and J by 7 bases, 4 bases remained unmatched. The CDR3 loop spans 14 amino acids. CDR1 is MGHDK, CDR2 SYGVNS, per germline. CDR3 nucleotide sequence: TGTGCCAGCACCGGGACTAGCGGGATTAATGAGCAGTTCTTC. Protein sequence: CASTGTSGINEQFF.

This chain links TRBV5-1 with TRBJ2-3; tentatively, D is TRBD1 (6 bases). The V end lost 5 bases, the J end lost 1 base, and 11 bases lay between the germline ends. The CDR3 length is 14 residues. Germline values: CDR1 SGHRS, CDR2 YFSETQ. The CDR3 nucleotides are TGCGCCAGCAGTCCGGCAGGGGGCACAGATACGCAGTATTTT. Protein sequence: CASSPAGGTDTQYF.

The CDR3 region has the DNA TGCAGCGTTATACTGCAGGAGGCCCAGTACTTC. Its protein product is CSVILQEAQYF. The chain employs TRBV29-1 and TRBJ2-5, with D perhaps matching TRBD2 (5 bases). V was shortened by 5 bases and J by 9 bases, with 13 bases between the two germline ends. The CDR3 contains 11 residues. Germline assignment: CDR1 SQVTM and CDR2 ANQGSEA. Together with reference TRBV29-1 and TRBJ2-5, the CDR3 gives the full variable domain: SAVISQKPSRDICQRGTSLTIQCQVDSQVTMMFWYRQQPGQSLTLIATANQGSEATYESGFVIDKFPISRPNLTFSTLTVSNMSPEDSSIYLCSVILQEAQYFGPGTRLLVL.

This clone was counted a single time. The J gene is TRBJ2-1, the V gene TRBV28, with 9 positions matching TRBD1. V lost 3 bases and J lost 5; bases outside the gene matches: 5. The CDR3 consists of 15 residues. CDR1 is MDHEN, CDR2 SYDVKM, per germline. The CDR3 sequence: CASSFVQGAHNEQFF. Written as DNA, the CDR3 is TGTGCCAGCAGTTTCGTACAGGGGGCCCACAATGAGCAGTTCTTC.

This chain uses TRBV5-1 with TRBJ2-5, with 8 bases that match TRBD1. Germline V gene lookup returns CDR1 SGHRS and CDR2 YFSETQ. J was trimmed by 2 bases and V by 0 bases; bases with no gene match: 9. The CDR3 runs 17 residues. CDR3 residues: CASSLGLTGGWQETQYF. CDR3 DNA sequence: TGCGCCAGCAGCTTGGGTCTAACAGGGGGGTGGCAAGAGACCCAGTACTTC.

This clone was seen only once. The chain carries TRBV7-9 and TRBJ1-1; D may be TRBD1 (5 bases). The CDR3 is made up of 13 amino acids. V was cut by 5 bases and J by 4 bases, with 11 bases left in between. Germline assignment: CDR1 SEHNR and CDR2 FQNEAQ (reference sequence). This chain's CDR3 is CASSPDGGTEAFF. The CDR3 DNA follows: TGTGCCAGCAGCCCGGACGGGGGCACTGAAGCTTTCTTT. The complete variable domain, with remaining parts taken from reference TRBV7-9 and TRBJ1-1, reads DTGVSQNPRHKITKRGQNVTFRCDPISEHNRLYWYRQTLGQGPEFLTYFQNEAQLEKSRLLSDRFSAERPKGSFSTLEIQRTEQGDSAMYLCASSPDGGTEAFFGQGTRLTVV.

The gene calls are TRBV28 and TRBJ1-2; 7 positions agree with TRBD1. V dropped 4 bases and J dropped 4; count of bases not matched to a gene: 12. Germline V CDR1 and CDR2: MDHEN, SYDVKM. The CDR3 contains 16 residues. The CDR3 loop reads CASSSQIRDSSYGYTF. The CDR3 DNA follows: TGTGCCAGCAGTTCCCAGATCCGGGACAGTTCCTATGGCTACACCTTC.